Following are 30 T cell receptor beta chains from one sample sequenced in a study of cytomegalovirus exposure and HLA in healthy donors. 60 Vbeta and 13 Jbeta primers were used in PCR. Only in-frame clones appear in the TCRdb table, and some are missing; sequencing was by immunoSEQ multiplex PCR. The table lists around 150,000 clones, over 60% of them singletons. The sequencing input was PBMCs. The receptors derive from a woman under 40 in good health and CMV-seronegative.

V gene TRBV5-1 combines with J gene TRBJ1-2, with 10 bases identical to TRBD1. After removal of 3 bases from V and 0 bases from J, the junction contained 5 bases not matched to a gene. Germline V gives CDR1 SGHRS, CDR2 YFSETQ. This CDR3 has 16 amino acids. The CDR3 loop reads CASSSGTGAANYGYTF. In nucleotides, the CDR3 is TGCGCCAGCAGCTCAGGGACAGGGGCGGCTAACTATGGCTACACCTTC.

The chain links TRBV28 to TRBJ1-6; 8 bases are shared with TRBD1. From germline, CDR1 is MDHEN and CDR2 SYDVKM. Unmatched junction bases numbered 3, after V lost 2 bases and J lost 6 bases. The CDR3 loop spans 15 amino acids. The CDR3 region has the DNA TGTGCCAGCAGTTTAGGGACAGGCTCTAATTCACCCCTCCACTTT. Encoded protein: CASSLGTGSNSPLHF. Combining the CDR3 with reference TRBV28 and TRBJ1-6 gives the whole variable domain DVKVTQSSRYLVKRTGEKVFLECVQDMDHENMFWYRQDPGLGLRLIYFSYDVKMKEKGDIPEGYSVSREKKERFSLILESASTNQTSMYLCASSLGTGSNSPLHFGNGTRLTVT.

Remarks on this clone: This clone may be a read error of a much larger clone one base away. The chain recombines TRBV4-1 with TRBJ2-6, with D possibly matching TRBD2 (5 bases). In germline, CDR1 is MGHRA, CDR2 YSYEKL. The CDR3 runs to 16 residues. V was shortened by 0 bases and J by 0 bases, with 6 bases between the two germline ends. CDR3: CASSQDGSSGANVLTF. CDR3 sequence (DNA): TGCGCCAGCAGCCAAGATGGGAGCTCTGGGGCCAACGTCCTGACTTTC.

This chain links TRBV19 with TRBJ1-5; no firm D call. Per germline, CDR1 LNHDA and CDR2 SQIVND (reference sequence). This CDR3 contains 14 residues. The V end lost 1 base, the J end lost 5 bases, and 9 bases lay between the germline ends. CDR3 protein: CASSIVIGDQPQHF. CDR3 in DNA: TGTGCCAGTAGTATAGTGATCGGGGATCAGCCCCAGCATTTT.

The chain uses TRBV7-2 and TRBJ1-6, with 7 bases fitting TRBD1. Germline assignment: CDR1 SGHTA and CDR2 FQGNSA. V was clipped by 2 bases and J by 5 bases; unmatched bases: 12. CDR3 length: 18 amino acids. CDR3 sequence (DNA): TGTGCCAGCAGCTTAACCCGACAGGGCTACTATGATAATTCACCCCTCCACTTT. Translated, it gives CASSLTRQGYYDNSPLHF. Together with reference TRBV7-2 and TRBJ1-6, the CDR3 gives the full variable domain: GAGVSQSPSNKVTEKGKDVELRCDPISGHTALYWYRQSLGQGLEFLIYFQGNSAPDKSGLPSDRFSAERTGGSVSTLTIQRTQQEDSAVYLCASSLTRQGYYDNSPLHFGNGTRLTVT.

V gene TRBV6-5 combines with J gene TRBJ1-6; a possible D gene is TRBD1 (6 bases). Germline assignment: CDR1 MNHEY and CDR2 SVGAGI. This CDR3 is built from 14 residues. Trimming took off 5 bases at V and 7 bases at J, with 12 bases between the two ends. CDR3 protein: CASSPGAPNSPLHF. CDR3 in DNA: TGTGCCAGCAGTCCAGGGGCCCCCAATTCACCCCTCCACTTT.

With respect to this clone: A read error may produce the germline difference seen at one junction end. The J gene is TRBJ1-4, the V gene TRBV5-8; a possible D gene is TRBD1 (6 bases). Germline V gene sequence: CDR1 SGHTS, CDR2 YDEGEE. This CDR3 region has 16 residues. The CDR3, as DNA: TGTGCCAGCAGCAAACCAAGACAGGCAACAAATGAAAAACTGTTTTTT. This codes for CASSKPRQATNEKLFF.

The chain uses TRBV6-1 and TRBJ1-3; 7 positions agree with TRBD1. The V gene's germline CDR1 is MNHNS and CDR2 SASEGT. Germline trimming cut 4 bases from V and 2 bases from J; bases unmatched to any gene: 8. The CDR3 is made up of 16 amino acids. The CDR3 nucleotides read TGTGCCAGCAGTGCCAGACAGGGACCGCCTGGAAACACCATATATTTT. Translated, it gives CASSARQGPPGNTIYF.

The CDR3: CASRGQGNTGELFF. In nucleotides, the CDR3 is TGTGCCAGCAGGGGACAGGGGAACACCGGGGAGCTGTTTTTT. This rearrangement joins TRBV2 to TRBJ2-2; the match to TRBD1 covers 9 bases. Germline CDR1 reads SNHLY; CDR2 reads FYNNEI. The V and J ends lost 6 bases and 1 base, in that order; junction bases with no gene match: 0. This CDR3 contains 14 residues.

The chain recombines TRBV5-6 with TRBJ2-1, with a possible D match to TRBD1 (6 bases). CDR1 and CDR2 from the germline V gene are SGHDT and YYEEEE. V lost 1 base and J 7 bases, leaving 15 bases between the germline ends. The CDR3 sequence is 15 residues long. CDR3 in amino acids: CASSLYTGKKNEQFF. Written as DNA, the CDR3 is TGTGCCAGCAGCTTGTACACAGGGAAAAAGAATGAGCAGTTCTTC.

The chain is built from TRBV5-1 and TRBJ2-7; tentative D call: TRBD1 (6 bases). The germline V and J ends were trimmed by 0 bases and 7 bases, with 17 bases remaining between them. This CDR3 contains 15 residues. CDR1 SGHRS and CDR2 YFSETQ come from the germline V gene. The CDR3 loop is CASSLAPGGSGEQYF. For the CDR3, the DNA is TGCGCCAGCAGCTTGGCTCCTGGGGGCAGTGGGGAGCAGTACTTC. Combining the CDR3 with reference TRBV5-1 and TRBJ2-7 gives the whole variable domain KAGVTQTPRYLIKTRGQQVTLSCSPISGHRSVSWYQQTPGQGLQFLFEYFSETQRNKGNFPGRFSGRQFSNSRSEMNVSTLELGDSALYLCASSLAPGGSGEQYFGPGTRLTVT.

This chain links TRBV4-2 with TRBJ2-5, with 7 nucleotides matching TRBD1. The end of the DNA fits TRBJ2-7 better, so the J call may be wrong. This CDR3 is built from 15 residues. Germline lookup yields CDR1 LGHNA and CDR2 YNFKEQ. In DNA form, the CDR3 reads TGTGCCAGCAGCCAACCAGGACAGGCCCCCTACGAGCAGTACTTC. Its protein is CASSQPGQAPYEQYF.

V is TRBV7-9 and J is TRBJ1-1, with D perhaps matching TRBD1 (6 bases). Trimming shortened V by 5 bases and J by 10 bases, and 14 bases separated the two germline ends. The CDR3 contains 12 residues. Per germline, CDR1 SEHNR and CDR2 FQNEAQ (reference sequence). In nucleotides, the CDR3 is TGTGCCAGCAGCCTCAGGGGTAGTTCAGCTTTCTTT. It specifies CASSLRGSSAFF. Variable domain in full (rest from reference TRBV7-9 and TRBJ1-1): DTGVSQNPRHKITKRGQNVTFRCDPISEHNRLYWYRQTLGQGPEFLTYFQNEAQLEKSRLLSDRFSAERPKGSFSTLEIQRTEQGDSAMYLCASSLRGSSAFFGQGTRLTVV.

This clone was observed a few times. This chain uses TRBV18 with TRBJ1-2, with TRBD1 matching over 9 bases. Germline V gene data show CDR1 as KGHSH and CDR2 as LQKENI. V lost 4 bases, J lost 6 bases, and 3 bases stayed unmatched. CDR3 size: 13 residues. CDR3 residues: CASSQGQGHGYTF. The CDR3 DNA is TGTGCCAGCTCACAGGGACAGGGCCATGGCTACACCTTC.

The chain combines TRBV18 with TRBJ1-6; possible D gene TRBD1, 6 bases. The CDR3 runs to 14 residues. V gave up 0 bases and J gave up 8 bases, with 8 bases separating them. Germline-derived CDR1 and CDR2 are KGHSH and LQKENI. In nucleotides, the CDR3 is TGTGCCAGCTCACCACCCCCAGGGGATTCACCCCTCCACTTT. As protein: CASSPPPGDSPLHF.

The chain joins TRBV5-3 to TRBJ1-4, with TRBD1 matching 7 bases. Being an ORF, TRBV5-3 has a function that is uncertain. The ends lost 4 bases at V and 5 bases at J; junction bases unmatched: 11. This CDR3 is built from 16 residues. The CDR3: CARSPPSGTANEKLFF. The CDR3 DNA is TGTGCCAGAAGCCCCCCATCCGGGACAGCCAATGAAAAACTGTTTTTT.

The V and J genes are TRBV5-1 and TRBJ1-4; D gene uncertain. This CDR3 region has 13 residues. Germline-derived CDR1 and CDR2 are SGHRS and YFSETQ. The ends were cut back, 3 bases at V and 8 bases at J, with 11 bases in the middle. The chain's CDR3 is CASSWAVEEKLFF. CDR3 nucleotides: TGCGCCAGCAGCTGGGCCGTTGAGGAAAAACTGTTTTTT.

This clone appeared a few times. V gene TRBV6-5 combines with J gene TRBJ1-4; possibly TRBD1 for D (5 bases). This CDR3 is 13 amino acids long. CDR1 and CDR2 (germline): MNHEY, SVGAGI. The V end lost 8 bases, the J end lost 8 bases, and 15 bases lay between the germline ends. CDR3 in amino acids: CASQRSDNEKLFF. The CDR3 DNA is TGTGCCAGCCAACGATCGGACAACGAAAAACTGTTTTTT.

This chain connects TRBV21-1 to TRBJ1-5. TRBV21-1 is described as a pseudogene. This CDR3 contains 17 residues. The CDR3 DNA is TGTGCCAGCAGCAAAGCGCGAGGGAGCTATAGCAATCAGCCCCAGCATTTT. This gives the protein CASSKARGSYSNQPQHF.

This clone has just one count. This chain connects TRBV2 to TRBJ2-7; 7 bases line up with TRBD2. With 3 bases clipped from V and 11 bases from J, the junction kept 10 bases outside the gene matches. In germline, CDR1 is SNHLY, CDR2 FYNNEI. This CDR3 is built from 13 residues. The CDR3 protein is CASSDDGTTREYF. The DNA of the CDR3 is TGTGCCAGCAGTGATGATGGGACTACCAGGGAGTACTTC. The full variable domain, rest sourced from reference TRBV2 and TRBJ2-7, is EPEVTQTPSHQVTQMGQEVILRCVPISNHLYFYWYRQILGQKVEFLVSFYNNEISEKSEIFDDQFSVERPDGSNFTLKIRSTKLEDSAMYFCASSDDGTTREYFGPGTRLTVT.

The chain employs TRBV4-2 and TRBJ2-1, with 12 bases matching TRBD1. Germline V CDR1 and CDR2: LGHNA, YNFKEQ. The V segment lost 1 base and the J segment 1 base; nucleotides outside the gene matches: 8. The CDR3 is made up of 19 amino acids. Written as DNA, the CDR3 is TGTGCCAGCAGCCAAGGTAGCGGGACAGGGGGCCGATCCTACAATGAGCAGTTCTTC. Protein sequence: CASSQGSGTGGRSYNEQFF.

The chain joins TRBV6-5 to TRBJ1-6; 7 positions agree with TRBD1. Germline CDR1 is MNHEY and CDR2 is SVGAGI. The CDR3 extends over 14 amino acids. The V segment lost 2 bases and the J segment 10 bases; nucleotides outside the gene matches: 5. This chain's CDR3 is CASSYRQGVSPLHF. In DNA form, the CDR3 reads TGTGCCAGCAGTTACCGGCAGGGGGTCTCACCCCTCCACTTT.

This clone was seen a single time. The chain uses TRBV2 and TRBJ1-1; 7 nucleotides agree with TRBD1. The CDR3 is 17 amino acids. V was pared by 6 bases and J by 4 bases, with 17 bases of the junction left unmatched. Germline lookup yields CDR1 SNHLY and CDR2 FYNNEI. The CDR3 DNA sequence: TGTGCCAGCAGCACCAATCCTACAGGGGTGGTATCCACTGAAGCTTTCTTT. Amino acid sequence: CASSTNPTGVVSTEAFF.

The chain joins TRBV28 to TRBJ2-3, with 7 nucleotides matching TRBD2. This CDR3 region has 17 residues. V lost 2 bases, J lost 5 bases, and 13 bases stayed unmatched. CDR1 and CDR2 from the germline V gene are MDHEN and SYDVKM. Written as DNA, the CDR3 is TGTGCCAGCAGTTTAGTGCCTTGGGAGCGGGGAGGAGATACGCAGTATTTT. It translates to CASSLVPWERGGDTQYF. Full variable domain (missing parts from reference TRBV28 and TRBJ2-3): DVKVTQSSRYLVKRTGEKVFLECVQDMDHENMFWYRQDPGLGLRLIYFSYDVKMKEKGDIPEGYSVSREKKERFSLILESASTNQTSMYLCASSLVPWERGGDTQYFGPGTRLTVL.

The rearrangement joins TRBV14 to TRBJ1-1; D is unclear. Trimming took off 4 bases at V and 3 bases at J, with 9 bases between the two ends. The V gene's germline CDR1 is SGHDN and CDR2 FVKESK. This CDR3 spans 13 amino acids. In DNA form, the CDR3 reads TGTGCCAGCAGCCGAGGGAGGGACACTGAAGCTTTCTTT. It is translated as CASSRGRDTEAFF.

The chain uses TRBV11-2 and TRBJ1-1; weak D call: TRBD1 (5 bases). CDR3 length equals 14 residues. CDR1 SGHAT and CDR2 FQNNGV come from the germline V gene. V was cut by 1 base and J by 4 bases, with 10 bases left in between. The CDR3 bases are TGTGCCAGCAGCTTAGTCCGGGGGACCACTGAAGCTTTCTTT. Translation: CASSLVRGTTEAFF.

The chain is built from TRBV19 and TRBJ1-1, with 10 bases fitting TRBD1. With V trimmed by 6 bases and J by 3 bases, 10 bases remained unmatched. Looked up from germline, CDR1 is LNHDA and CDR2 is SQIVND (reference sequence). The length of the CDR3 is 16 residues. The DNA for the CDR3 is TGTGCCAGTAGCGGGACAGGGGTTTTTAGAGACACTGAAGCTTTCTTT. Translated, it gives CASSGTGVFRDTEAFF.

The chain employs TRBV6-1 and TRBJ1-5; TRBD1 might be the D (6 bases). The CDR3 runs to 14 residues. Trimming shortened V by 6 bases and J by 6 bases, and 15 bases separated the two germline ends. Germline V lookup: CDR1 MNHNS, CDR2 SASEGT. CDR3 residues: CASSVWDNPQPQHF. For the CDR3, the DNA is TGTGCCAGCAGCGTGTGGGACAACCCTCAGCCCCAGCATTTT.

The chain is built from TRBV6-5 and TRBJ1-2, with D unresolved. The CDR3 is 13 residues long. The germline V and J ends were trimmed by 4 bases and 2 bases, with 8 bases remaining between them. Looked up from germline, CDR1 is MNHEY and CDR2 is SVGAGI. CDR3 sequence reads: CASSFIPNYGYTF. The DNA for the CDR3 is TGTGCCAGCAGTTTTATCCCGAACTATGGCTACACCTTC.

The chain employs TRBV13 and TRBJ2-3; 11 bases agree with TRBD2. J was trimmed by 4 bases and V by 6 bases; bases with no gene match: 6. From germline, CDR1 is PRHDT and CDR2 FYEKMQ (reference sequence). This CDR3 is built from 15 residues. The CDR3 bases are TGTGCCAGCAGGGCCCTAGCGGGGGGTCCAGATACGCAGTATTTT. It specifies CASRALAGGPDTQYF. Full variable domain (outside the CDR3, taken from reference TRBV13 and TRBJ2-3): AAGVIQSPRHLIKEKRETATLKCYPIPRHDTVYWYQQGPGQDPQFLISFYEKMQSDKGSIPDRFSAQQFSDYHSELNMSSLELGDSALYFCASRALAGGPDTQYFGPGTRLTVL.